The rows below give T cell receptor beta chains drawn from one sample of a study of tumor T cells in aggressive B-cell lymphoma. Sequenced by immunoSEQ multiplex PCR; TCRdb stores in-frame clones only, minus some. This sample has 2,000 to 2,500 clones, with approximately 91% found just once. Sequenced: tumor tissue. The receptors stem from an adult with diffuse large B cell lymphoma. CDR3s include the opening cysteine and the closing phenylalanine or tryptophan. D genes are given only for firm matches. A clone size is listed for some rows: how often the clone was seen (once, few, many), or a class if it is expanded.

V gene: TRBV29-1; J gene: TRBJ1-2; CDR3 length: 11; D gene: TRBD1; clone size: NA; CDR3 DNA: TGCAGCGTTGAAGCAGGGGGCCTGTTCACCTTC; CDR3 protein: CSVEAGGLFTF
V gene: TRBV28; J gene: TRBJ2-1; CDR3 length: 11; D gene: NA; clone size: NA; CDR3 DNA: TGTGCCAGCAGTTTAGCGCGTGAGCAGTTCTTC; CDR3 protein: CASSLAREQFF
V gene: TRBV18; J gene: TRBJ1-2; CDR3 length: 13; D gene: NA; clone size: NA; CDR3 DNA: TGTGCCAGCTCACATGGTGGGAGTGCAGGCTACACCTTC; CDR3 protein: CASSHGGSAGYTF
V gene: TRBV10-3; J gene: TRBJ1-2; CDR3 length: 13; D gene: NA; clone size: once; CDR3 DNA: TGTGCCATCAGTGAGTCAGAAGGAGATGGCTACACCTTC; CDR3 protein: CAISESEGDGYTF
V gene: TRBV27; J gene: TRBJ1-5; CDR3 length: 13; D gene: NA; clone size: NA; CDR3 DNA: TGTGCCAGCAGTCCCGGCAGGGGTCAGCCCCAGCATTTT; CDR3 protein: CASSPGRGQPQHF
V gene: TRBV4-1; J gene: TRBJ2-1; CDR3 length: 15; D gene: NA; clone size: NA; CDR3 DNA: TGCGCCAGCAGCCAAGGGATTAACCCGGGGTTTGAGCAGTTCTTC; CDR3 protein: CASSQGINPGFEQFF
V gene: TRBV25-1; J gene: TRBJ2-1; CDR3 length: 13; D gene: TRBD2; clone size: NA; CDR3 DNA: TGTGCCAGCACCCAAGCGGGGGGCGATGAGCAGTTCTTC; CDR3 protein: CASTQAGGDEQFF
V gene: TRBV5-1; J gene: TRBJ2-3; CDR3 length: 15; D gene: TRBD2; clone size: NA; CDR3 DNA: TGCGCCAGCAGCTTGGACCTAGCGGACACAGATACGCAGTATTTT; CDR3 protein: CASSLDLADTDTQYF
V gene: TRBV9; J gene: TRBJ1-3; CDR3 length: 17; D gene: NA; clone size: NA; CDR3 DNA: TGTGCCAGCAGCGTAGACCCAGACACCTACTCTGGAAACACCATATATTTT; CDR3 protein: CASSVDPDTYSGNTIYF
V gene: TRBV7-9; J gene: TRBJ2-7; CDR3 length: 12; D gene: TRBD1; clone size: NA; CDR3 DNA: TGTGCCAGCAGCAGAACAGGGGGTGAGCAGTACTTC; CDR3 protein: CASSRTGGEQYF
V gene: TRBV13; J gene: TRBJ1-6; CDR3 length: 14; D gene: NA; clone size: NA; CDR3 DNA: TGTGCCAGCAGCCCGATAGCCGCTAATTCACCCCTCCACTTT; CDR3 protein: CASSPIAANSPLHF
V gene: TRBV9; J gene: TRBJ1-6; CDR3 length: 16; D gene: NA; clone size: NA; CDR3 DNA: TGTGCCAGCAGCGTAGCTGGAGGGAGGCATAATTCACCCCTCCACTTT; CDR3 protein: CASSVAGGRHNSPLHF
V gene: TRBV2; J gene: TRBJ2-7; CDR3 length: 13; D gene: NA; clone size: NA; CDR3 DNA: TGTGCCAGCAGGGCCGGGAGCTCCTACGAGCAGTACTTC; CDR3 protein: CASRAGSSYEQYF
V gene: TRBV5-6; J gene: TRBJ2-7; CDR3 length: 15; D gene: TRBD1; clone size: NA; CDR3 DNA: TGTGCCAGCAGCCAGGGGACAGGAAGCTCCTACGAGCAGTACTTC; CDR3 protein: CASSQGTGSSYEQYF
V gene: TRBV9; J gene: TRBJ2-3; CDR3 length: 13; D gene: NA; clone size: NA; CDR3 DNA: TGTGCCAGCAGCGTTAGGAGGGCAGATACGCAGTATTTT; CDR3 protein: CASSVRRADTQYF
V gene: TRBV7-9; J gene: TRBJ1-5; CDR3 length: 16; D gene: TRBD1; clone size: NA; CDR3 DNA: TGTGCCAGCAGCTTGGGGACAGGGAATAGCAATCAGCCCCAGCATTTT; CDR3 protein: CASSLGTGNSNQPQHF
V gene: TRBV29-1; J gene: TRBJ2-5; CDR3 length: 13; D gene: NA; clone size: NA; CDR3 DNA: TGCAGCGTTATATCGGGTGGGGGGAGAGTCCAGTACTTC; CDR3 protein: CSVISGGGRVQYF
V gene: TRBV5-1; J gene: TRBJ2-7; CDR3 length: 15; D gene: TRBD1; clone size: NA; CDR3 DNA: TGCGCCAGCAGCCCGGGACAGGGTGGGGTCGGCGAGCAGTACTTC; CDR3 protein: CASSPGQGGVGEQYF
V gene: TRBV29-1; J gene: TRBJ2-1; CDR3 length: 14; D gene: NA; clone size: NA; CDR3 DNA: TGCAGCGTTGACGAGGGCCTGAACTACAATGAGCAGTTCTTC; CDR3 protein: CSVDEGLNYNEQFF
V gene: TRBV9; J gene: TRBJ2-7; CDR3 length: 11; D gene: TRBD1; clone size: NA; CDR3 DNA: TGTGCCCGGAAGGACAGGGACGAGCAGTACTTC; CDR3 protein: CARKDRDEQYF
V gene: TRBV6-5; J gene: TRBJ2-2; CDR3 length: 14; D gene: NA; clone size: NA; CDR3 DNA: TGTGCCAGCAGGAGGGACACCCCGCCCGGGGAGCTATTTTTT; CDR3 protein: CASRRDTPPGELFF
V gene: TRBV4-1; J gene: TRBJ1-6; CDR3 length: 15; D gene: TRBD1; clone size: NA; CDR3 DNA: TGCGCCAGCAGCCAAACCGGGACAGTGGCTTCACCCCTCCACTTT; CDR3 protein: CASSQTGTVASPLHF
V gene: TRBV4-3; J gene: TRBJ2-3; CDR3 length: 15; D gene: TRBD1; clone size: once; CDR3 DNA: TGCGCCAGCAGCTACCGGGACAGGCACACAGATACGCAGTATTTT; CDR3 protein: CASSYRDRHTDTQYF
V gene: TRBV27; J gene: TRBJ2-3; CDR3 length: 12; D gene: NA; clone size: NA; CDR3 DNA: TGTACCAGCAGTGTCGGGTGGGATACGCAGTATTTT; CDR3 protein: CTSSVGWDTQYF